The 4 T cell receptor beta chains below all came from one sample that was sequenced in a study of T cells expressing NK-cell markers. TCRdb reanalyzed the 5' RACE reads and collapses them to one entry per CDR3 protein, without DNA. The listing records 550,000 or so distinct CDR3 sequences. The sequencing sample was made of blood T cells: a sorted CD56 or NKG2C T cell subset, CD4+ or CD8+ T cells, or bulk PBMC T cells (not recorded which). Every receptor here comes from a man younger than 30 in good health.

The V call is TRBV5-4, the J call TRBJ2-6; the D gene TCRdb calls, TRBD2, cannot be checked with no DNA. This CDR3 is 17 amino acids long. The V gene's germline CDR1 is SGHNT and CDR2 YYREEE (reference sequence). The CDR3 loop is CASSSSEGYSGANVLTF.

The chain is built from TRBV29-1 and TRBJ2-7; the TCRdb D gene call, TRBD1, has no DNA to confirm it. The germline V gene encodes CDR1 SQVTM and CDR2 ANQGSEA. This CDR3 has 14 residues. The CDR3 sequence: CSVRSDRYLSEQYF.

V and J are TRBV6-1 and TRBJ2-2; TCRdb's D call, TRBD1, is unchecked because there is no DNA. Germline CDR1 reads MNHNS; CDR2 reads SASEGT. The CDR3 covers 14 residues. The CDR3 protein is CASRRGANTGELFF.

The chain carries TRBV12-3 or TRBV12-4 and TRBJ1-6. This CDR3 has 13 residues. CDR3 loop: CASSLGTRSPLHF.